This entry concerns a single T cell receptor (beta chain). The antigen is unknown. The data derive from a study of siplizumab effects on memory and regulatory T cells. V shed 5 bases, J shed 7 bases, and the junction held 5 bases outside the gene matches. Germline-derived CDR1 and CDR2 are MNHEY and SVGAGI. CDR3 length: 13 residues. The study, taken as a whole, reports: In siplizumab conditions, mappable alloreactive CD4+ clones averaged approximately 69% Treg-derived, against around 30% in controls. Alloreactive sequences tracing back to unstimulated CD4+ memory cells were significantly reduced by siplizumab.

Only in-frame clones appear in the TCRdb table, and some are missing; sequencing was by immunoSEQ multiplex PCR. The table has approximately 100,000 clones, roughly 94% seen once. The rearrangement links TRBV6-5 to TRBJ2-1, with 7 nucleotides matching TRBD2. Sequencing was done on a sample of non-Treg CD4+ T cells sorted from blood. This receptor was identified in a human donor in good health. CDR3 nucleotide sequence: TGTGCCAGCAGTGAACTTAGCGGGAATGAGCAGTTCTTC. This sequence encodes CASSELSGNEQFF.